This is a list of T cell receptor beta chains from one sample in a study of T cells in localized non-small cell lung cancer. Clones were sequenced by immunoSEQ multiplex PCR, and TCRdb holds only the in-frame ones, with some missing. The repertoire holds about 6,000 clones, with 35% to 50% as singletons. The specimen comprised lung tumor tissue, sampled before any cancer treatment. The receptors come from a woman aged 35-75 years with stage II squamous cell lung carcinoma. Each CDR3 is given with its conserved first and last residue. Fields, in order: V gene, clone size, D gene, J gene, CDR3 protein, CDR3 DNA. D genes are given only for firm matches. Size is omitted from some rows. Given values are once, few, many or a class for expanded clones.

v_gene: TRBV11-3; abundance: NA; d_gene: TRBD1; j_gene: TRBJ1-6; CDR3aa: CASSPGQGNVSPLHF; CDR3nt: TGTGCCAGCAGCCCGGGACAGGGCAATGTTTCACCCCTCCACTTT
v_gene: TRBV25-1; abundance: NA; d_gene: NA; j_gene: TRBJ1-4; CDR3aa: CASSELRGPTNEKLFF; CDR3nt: TGTGCCAGCAGTGAACTGAGAGGGCCAACTAATGAAAAACTGTTTTTT
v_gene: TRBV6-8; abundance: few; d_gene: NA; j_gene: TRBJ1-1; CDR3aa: CASIALQANTEAFF; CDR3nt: TGTGCCAGCATAGCTCTTCAGGCGAACACTGAAGCTTTCTTT
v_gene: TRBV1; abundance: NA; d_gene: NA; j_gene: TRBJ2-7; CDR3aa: CASSQGADRATYEQYF; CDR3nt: TGCGCCAGCAGCCAAGGCGCTGACAGGGCCACCTACGAGCAGTACTTC
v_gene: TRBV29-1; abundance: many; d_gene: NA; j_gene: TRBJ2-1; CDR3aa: CSVSNFYEQFF; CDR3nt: TGCAGCGTTTCTAATTTCTATGAGCAGTTCTTC
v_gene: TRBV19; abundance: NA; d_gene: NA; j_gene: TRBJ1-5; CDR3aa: CASGKEDDSNQPQHF; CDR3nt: TGTGCCAGCGGTAAAGAGGACGATAGCAATCAGCCCCAGCATTTT
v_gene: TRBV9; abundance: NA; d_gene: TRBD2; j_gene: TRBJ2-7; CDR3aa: CASSVGLADSYEQYF; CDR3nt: TGTGCCAGCAGCGTAGGGCTAGCGGATTCCTACGAGCAGTACTTC
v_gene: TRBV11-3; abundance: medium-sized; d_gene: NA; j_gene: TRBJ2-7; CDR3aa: CASSPGTRTYEQYF; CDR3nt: TGTGCCAGCAGCCCGGGGACTCGGACCTACGAGCAGTACTTC
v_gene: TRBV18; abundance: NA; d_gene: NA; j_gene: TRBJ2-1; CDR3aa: CASSPPSPRVGNEQFF; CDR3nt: TGTGCCAGCTCACCACCGAGTCCGCGGGTTGGTAATGAGCAGTTCTTC
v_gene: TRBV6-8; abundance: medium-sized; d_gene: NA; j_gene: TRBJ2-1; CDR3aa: CASKTGLYNEQFF; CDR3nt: TGTGCCAGCAAGACGGGACTCTACAATGAGCAGTTCTTC
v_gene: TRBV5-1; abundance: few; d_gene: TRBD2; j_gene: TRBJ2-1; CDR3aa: CASSWTSGSSYNEQFF; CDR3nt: TGCGCCAGCAGCTGGACTAGCGGGAGCTCCTACAATGAGCAGTTCTTC
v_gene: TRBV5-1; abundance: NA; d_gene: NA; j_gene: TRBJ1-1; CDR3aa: CASSLDASLGTEAFF; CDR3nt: TGCGCCAGCAGCTTGGATGCCAGTTTGGGGACTGAAGCTTTCTTT
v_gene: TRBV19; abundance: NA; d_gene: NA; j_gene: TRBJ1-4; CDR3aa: CASRTPGGGDEKLFF; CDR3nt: TGTGCCAGTCGTACCCCGGGCGGGGGGGATGAAAAACTGTTTTTT
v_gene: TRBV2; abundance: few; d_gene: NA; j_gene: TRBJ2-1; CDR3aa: CASSQGWDEQFF; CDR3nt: TGTGCCAGCAGCCAGGGGTGGGACGAGCAGTTCTTC
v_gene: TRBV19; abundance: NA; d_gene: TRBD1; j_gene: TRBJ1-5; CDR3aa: CASTPLRGQGARSNQPQHF; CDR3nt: TGTGCCAGTACCCCCCTACGGGGACAGGGGGCGCGGAGCAATCAGCCCCAGCATTTT
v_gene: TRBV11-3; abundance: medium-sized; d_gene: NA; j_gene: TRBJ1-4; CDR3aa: CASSFETGNEKLFF; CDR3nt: TGTGCCAGCAGCTTCGAGACGGGTAATGAAAAACTGTTTTTT